This T cell receptor beta chain emerged from a study of blood T cells in healthy people across ages. General study findings and limits: Possibly confounding the expanded clonotype changes was the fact that donor CMV status was unknown. Compared with aged donors, long-lived donors showed fewer expanded clones, suggesting selection. In these data, TCR beta diversity tracked strongly with naive T cell percentage.

Individuals who donated were healthy Caucasians from Russia aged about 6 to 95. This clonotype was counted once. Its cognate antigen is unknown. Alongside a J-beta primer mix, a sample-barcoded 5' primer served in a second PCR lasting about 6 to 11 cycles. TCRdb independently ran MiXCR on the 5' RACE reads; one entry per CDR3 protein. The repertoire has more than 1 million distinct CDR3 sequences, more than 35% of them found once; the top ten carry approximately 17%. The CDR3 contains 13 residues. Per germline, CDR1 LNHNV and CDR2 YYDKDF (reference sequence). The receptor was derived from a woman aged 55-69 years in good health. The V and J genes are TRBV15 and TRBJ2-5; TRBD1 matches at 8 bases. TRBJ2-7 matches the DNA end more closely, so the J call is doubtful. Source material: blood. The CDR3 reads CATSSGTGYEQYF. CDR3 nucleotide sequence: TGTGCCACCAGCAGCGGGACAGGCTACGAGCAGTACTTC.